This T cell receptor (beta chain) came from a study of blood T cell repertoires in COVID-19. In germline, CDR1 is KGHSH, CDR2 LQKENI. The V gene lost 5 bases and the J gene lost 0 bases, with 10 bases spanning the gap. There are 14 residues in the CDR3. Repertoires were generated with immunoSEQ multiplex PCR, while TCRdb's copy carries only in-frame clones and drops some. The sample consists of about 180,000 clones, 80% to 90% of them appearing once. This sequence originates from a man in his 70s with active or convalescent COVID-19. Source material: peripheral blood. This chain joins TRBV18 and TRBJ1-1; no reliable D call. Here the CDR3 DNA reads TGTGCCAGCTCATCAAGAGACATGAACACTGAAGCTTTCTTT. This codes for CASSSRDMNTEAFF.